The sample holds many counts of the clone carrying this TCR beta chain. In the original analysis: The distant-metastasis classifier for papillary thyroid cancer was built from CDR3 differences across clinicopathological groups. TCRdb reprocessed the PCR reads using MiXCR. Here the V and J calls rest on TCRdb's processing, not on the authors' analysis. The data show roughly 24,000 clones, roughly 18% seen once. The source of the sample is a study of metastatic and nonmetastatic thyroid tumors. Background on the study: Across blood and tumor or nodule tissue, repertoires from malignant and benign thyroid patients were compared with one another.

The CDR3 loop spans 18 amino acids. Per germline, CDR1 SEHNR and CDR2 FQNEAQ (reference sequence). V was shortened by 5 bases and J by 1 base, with 23 bases between the two germline ends. Thyroid surgery was preceded by no treatment in any patient. The TCR originated in a male donor with papillary thyroid cancer or a benign thyroid nodule (not recorded which). Some clones in this sample may be carry-over from other donors' samples. V is TRBV7-9 and J is TRBJ1-1, with D possibly TRBD1 on 5 matching bases. Specimen: adjacent normal tissue. CDR3 loop: CASSPRAGLPRRNTEAFF. The DNA of the CDR3 is TGTGCCAGCAGCCCCCGGGCAGGGCTGCCCCGTAGGAACACTGAAGCTTTCTTT.